This entry lists 5 T cell receptor beta chains sequenced from one sample in a study of OX40 agonist ivuxolimab in advanced cancers. The data were produced by immunoSEQ multiplex PCR, yet TCRdb's version contains in-frame clones alone and is incomplete. The table has about 72,000 clones, 65% to 85% seen once. The starting material was CD4+ or CD8+ T cells sorted from blood, obtained in a trial of the OX40 agonist ivuxolimab. These receptors came from an adult with an advanced solid tumor such as melanoma, head and neck, liver or kidney cancer.

The chain employs TRBV11-3 and TRBJ1-3; D is perhaps TRBD1 (5 bases). Trimming left V 0 bases short and J 0 bases short, with 15 bases between. The germline V gene has CDR1 SGHNT and CDR2 YENEEA. This CDR3 spans 18 amino acids. CDR3 loop: CASSLDQGGSISGNTIYF. CDR3 in DNA: TGTGCCAGCAGCTTAGATCAGGGCGGCTCTATCTCTGGAAACACCATATATTTT.

The rearrangement uses TRBV6-6 and TRBJ1-1, with 7 bases fitting TRBD1. The CDR3 covers 16 residues. Germline trimming cut 2 bases from V and 2 bases from J; bases unmatched to any gene: 8. The germline CDR1 and CDR2 sequences are MNHNY and SVGAGI (reference sequence). The CDR3 nucleotides are TGTGCCAGCAGTTACCTCCCGCGACAGGGAAACACTGAAGCTTTCTTT. This gives the protein CASSYLPRQGNTEAFF.

This chain uses TRBV2 with TRBJ1-2; 7 nucleotides match TRBD1. Germline trimming cut 4 bases from V and 12 bases from J; bases unmatched to any gene: 8. The CDR3 runs to 12 residues. Per germline, CDR1 SNHLY and CDR2 FYNNEI. This chain's CDR3 is CASSGGAGGNTF. For the CDR3, the DNA is TGTGCCAGCAGTGGTGGGGCAGGGGGGAACACCTTC. The full variable domain, rest sourced from reference TRBV2 and TRBJ1-2, is EPEVTQTPSHQVTQMGQEVILRCVPISNHLYFYWYRQILGQKVEFLVSFYNNEISEKSEIFDDQFSVERPDGSNFTLKIRSTKLEDSAMYFCASSGGAGGNTFGSGTRLTVV.

The V call is TRBV5-6, the J call TRBJ2-1; D is perhaps TRBD2 (5 bases). There are 16 residues in the CDR3. The V end lost 6 bases, the J end lost 4 bases, and 20 bases lay between the germline ends. Germline loops: CDR1 SGHDT, CDR2 YYEEEE. The CDR3 DNA is TGTGCCAGCACCCTATCCAGCGGTCCCGGGTACAATGAGCAGTTCTTC. Amino acid sequence: CASTLSSGPGYNEQFF.

The chain is built from TRBV7-9 and TRBJ1-2; possibly TRBD1 for D (5 bases). This CDR3 spans 13 amino acids. Trimming shortened V by 5 bases and J by 8 bases, and 15 bases separated the two germline ends. Looked up from germline, CDR1 is SEHNR and CDR2 is FQNEAQ (reference sequence). Written as DNA, the CDR3 is TGTGCCAGCAGCCCCGGCGGGGGAAGCGGCTACACCTTC. Translated: CASSPGGGSGYTF.